What follows are 14 T cell receptor beta chains derived from one specimen sequenced in a study of blood T cell repertoires in COVID-19. Only in-frame clones appear in the TCRdb table, and some are missing; sequencing was by immunoSEQ multiplex PCR. In the table there are fewer than 140,000 clones, approximately 84% of which are singletons. The sample was peripheral blood. The receptors derive from an older woman with acute or convalescent COVID-19.

The chain has TRBV4-2 and TRBJ2-3; 7 bases map to TRBD1. V lost 0 bases and J lost 3; bases outside the gene matches: 3. Germline lookup yields CDR1 LGHNA and CDR2 YNFKEQ. The CDR3 totals 15 residues. CDR3: CASSQEAQGTDTQYF. DNA of the CDR3: TGTGCCAGCAGCCAAGAGGCACAGGGGACAGATACGCAGTATTTT.

This chain links TRBV28 with TRBJ1-4; D unresolved. The CDR3 length is 14 residues. The germline V gene has CDR1 MDHEN and CDR2 SYDVKM. The ends were cut back, 6 bases at V and 6 bases at J, with 14 bases in the middle. The CDR3 sequence is CASRPARGYEKLFF. The CDR3 coding sequence is TGTGCCAGCAGACCCGCCCGGGGATATGAAAAACTGTTTTTT. The entire variable domain, with the rest obtained from reference TRBV28 and TRBJ1-4, is as follows: DVKVTQSSRYLVKRTGEKVFLECVQDMDHENMFWYRQDPGLGLRLIYFSYDVKMKEKGDIPEGYSVSREKKERFSLILESASTNQTSMYLCASRPARGYEKLFFGSGTQLSVL.

The chain couples TRBV5-1 to TRBJ2-3; no clear D. There are 15 residues in the CDR3. The germline gives CDR1 SGHRS, CDR2 YFSETQ. Trimming took off 0 bases at V and 0 bases at J, with 8 bases between the two ends. Here the CDR3 reads CASSLDSPSTDTQYF. CDR3 nucleotide sequence: TGCGCCAGCAGCTTGGATAGCCCGAGCACAGATACGCAGTATTTT.

The CDR3 is CASAWDRLNSPLHF. The CDR3 DNA reads TGTGCCAGCGCCTGGGACAGACTTAATTCACCCCTCCACTTT. The V gene is TRBV27, the J gene TRBJ1-6; 7 positions agree with TRBD1. V shed 8 bases and J 6 bases; nucleotides not matched to a gene: 7. CDR1 and CDR2 (germline): MNHEY, SMNVEV (reference sequence). The CDR3 is 14 amino acids.

This clone was detected only a few times. The J gene is TRBJ2-1, the V gene TRBV5-1, with 12 bases lining up with TRBD2. The CDR3 has 15 amino acids. Germline V CDR1 and CDR2: SGHRS, YFSETQ. Trimming cost V 4 bases and J 8 bases; bases outside gene matches: 7. The CDR3 region has the DNA TGCGCCAGCAGCCCCACGACTAGCGGGAGAGATGAGCAGTTCTTC. It codes for CASSPTTSGRDEQFF.

The chain couples TRBV2 to TRBJ2-7; 11 bases are shared with TRBD2. This CDR3 spans 14 amino acids. Germline V lookup: CDR1 SNHLY, CDR2 FYNNEI. V shed 6 bases, J shed 3 bases, and the junction held 4 bases outside the gene matches. CDR3 in DNA: TGTGCCAGCAGAGAGACTAGCGGGAACTACGAGCAGTACTTC. This gives the protein CASRETSGNYEQYF. The whole variable domain, remainder taken from reference TRBV2 and TRBJ2-7, is EPEVTQTPSHQVTQMGQEVILRCVPISNHLYFYWYRQILGQKVEFLVSFYNNEISEKSEIFDDQFSVERPDGSNFTLKIRSTKLEDSAMYFCASRETSGNYEQYFGPGTRLTVT.

This chain links TRBV3-1 (or the pseudogene TRBV3-2) with TRBJ1-6; 7 positions match TRBD1. Unmatched junction bases numbered 10, after V lost 4 bases and J lost 7 bases. The CDR3 covers 16 residues. Germline CDR1 reads LGHDT; CDR2 reads YNNKEL (reference sequence). The CDR3 nucleotides read TGTGCCAGCAGCCGGAGATCCGGGACAGCCAATTCACCCCTCCACTTT. It specifies CASSRRSGTANSPLHF.

This chain links TRBV6-5 with TRBJ2-3; 7 bases agree with TRBD1. V was pared by 6 bases and J by 1 base, with 1 base of the junction left unmatched. This CDR3 is built from 13 residues. Germline CDR1 reads MNHEY; CDR2 reads SVGAGI. CDR3 DNA sequence: TGTGCCAGCAGCGGACAGGGCACAGATACGCAGTATTTT. The encoded protein is CASSGQGTDTQYF.

The chain is built from TRBV3-1 (or the pseudogene TRBV3-2) and TRBJ2-2; D is perhaps TRBD2 (6 bases). The V gene's germline CDR1 is LGHDT and CDR2 YNNKEL (reference sequence). The germline V and J ends were trimmed by 4 bases and 0 bases, with 15 bases remaining between them. The CDR3 covers 17 residues. The DNA of the CDR3 is TGTGCCAGCAGCCCCCGACAAAGGAGGGCGAACACCGGGGAGCTGTTTTTT. Translated: CASSPRQRRANTGELFF.

The chain links TRBV12-3 or TRBV12-4 to TRBJ2-7; D uncertain. V gave up 1 base and J gave up 3 bases, with 4 bases separating them. The CDR3 runs 12 residues. The CDR3 spells CASSLDIYEQYF. As DNA, the CDR3 is TGTGCCAGCAGTTTAGACATCTACGAGCAGTACTTC.

V is TRBV28 and J is TRBJ1-2, with TRBD1 as a possible D gene (6 bases). V lost 2 bases and J 4 bases, leaving 11 bases between the germline ends. CDR1 MDHEN and CDR2 SYDVKM come from the germline V gene. This CDR3 is built from 14 residues. Written as DNA, the CDR3 is TGTGCCAGCAGTTTACAGGGGCAGGTCTATGGCTACACCTTC. Its translation is CASSLQGQVYGYTF.

The J gene is TRBJ2-1, the V gene TRBV6-6; TRBD1 matches 7 bases. Germline V lookup: CDR1 MNHNY, CDR2 SVGAGI (reference sequence). V was pared by 3 bases and J by 7 bases, with 9 bases of the junction left unmatched. There are 15 residues in the CDR3. The CDR3 here is CASSYSVTGVNEQFF. The CDR3 DNA is TGTGCCAGCAGTTATTCGGTCACAGGGGTGAATGAGCAGTTCTTC.

The chain recombines TRBV6-5 with TRBJ1-1, with TRBD1 as a possible D gene (5 bases). The germline gives CDR1 MNHEY, CDR2 SVGAGI. This CDR3 contains 13 residues. Trimming left V 10 bases short and J 13 bases short, with 25 bases between. CDR3 nucleotide sequence: TGTGCCACCCGGGGTGCCGCGCGGGGTAGGGGTTTCTTT. Protein product: CATRGAARGRGFF.

The J gene is TRBJ2-1, the V gene TRBV2; D not resolved. The germline gives CDR1 SNHLY, CDR2 FYNNEI. CDR3 length: 13 residues. With 2 bases removed from V and 8 bases from J, the gap between germline ends came to 10 bases. In nucleotides, the CDR3 is TGTGCCAGCAGTGAATTGTCTATTCATGAGCAGTTCTTC. It is translated as CASSELSIHEQFF.